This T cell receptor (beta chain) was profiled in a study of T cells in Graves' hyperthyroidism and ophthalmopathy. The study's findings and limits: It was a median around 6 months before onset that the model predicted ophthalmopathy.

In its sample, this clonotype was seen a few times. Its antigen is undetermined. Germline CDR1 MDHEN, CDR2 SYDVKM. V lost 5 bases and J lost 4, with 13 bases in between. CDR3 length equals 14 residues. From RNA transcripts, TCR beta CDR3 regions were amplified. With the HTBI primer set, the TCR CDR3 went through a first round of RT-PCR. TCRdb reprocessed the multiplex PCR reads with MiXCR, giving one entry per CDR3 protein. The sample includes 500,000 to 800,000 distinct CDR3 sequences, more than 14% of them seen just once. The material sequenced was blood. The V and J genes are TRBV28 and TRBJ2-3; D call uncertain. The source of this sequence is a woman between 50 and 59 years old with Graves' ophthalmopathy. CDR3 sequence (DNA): TGTGCCAGCAGTGGTAGGTCAGAGGCAGATACGCAGTATTTT. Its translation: CASSGRSEADTQYF.